This TCR beta chain was recorded in a study of T-cell reconstitution after alpha-beta-depleted transplantation in children. The library targeted TCRbeta and was prepared with unique molecular identifiers. TCRdb re-derived calls from the PCR reads in MiXCR, one entry per CDR3 protein. This sample has about 980,000 distinct CDR3 sequences; around 30% occur once, and the top ten carry roughly 30%. Only a few counts were recorded for this clonotype. The CDR3 length is 15 residues. The germline V and J ends were trimmed by 5 bases and 1 base, with 15 bases remaining between them. The germline V gene has CDR1 LNHDA and CDR2 SQIVND (reference sequence).

Sequencing was performed on PBMCs, mostly from graft donor cells, taken 360 days after TCRalphabeta/CD19-depleted stem cell transplant. The sequence was collected from a boy younger than two who had a stem cell transplant for SCID, so the T cells may come from the graft donor. The chain employs TRBV19 and TRBJ2-7, with D possibly TRBD1 on 6 matching bases. CDR3 loop: CASSSDSTGSYEQYF. CDR3 DNA: TGTGCCAGTAGTTCCGACAGTACAGGGTCCTACGAGCAGTACTTC.